A selection of T cell receptor beta chains follows, all from one sample in a study of T cells in Graves' hyperthyroidism and ophthalmopathy. From the multiplex PCR reads, TCRdb called clonotypes with MiXCR, one entry per CDR3 protein. This table holds 300,000 to 350,000 distinct CDR3 sequences, 18% found once. Sequencing was carried out using blood. Receptors were obtained from a middle-aged woman with Graves' ophthalmopathy. The CDR3 runs from the conserved cysteine through the conserved F or W. The D gene is left open where the match is weak. A row's size may be missing; if present it is once, few, many or a size class.

TRBV15	.	.	TRBJ2-2	TGTGCCACCAGCAGAGAGGTGGGGCTAGCCGGGGAGCTGTTTTTT	CATSREVGLAGELFF
TRBV6-1	.	many	TRBJ2-7	TGTGCCAGCAGTGTTCGGAGAAATTACGAGCAGTACTTC	CASSVRRNYEQYF
TRBV20-1	.	many	TRBJ2-7	TGCAGTGCTCTTCACGGGACTCTGGGCACCTACGAGCAGTACTTC	CSALHGTLGTYEQYF
TRBV12-3/TRBV12-4	TRBD1	.	TRBJ2-7	TGTGCCAGCAGTTTTGGGGACAGCCGCTACGAGCAGTACTTC	CASSFGDSRYEQYF
TRBV30	.	many	TRBJ1-1	TGTGCCTGGAGTGTACAGGTGTCTTCGTTCACTGAAGCTTTCTTT	CAWSVQVSSFTEAFF
TRBV12-3/TRBV12-4	.	few	TRBJ1-2	TGTGCCAGCAGTCTTGAGGTTGCACAGGGAGGCTACACCTTC	CASSLEVAQGGYTF
TRBV29-1	.	many	TRBJ2-7	TGCAGCGTTGAGGTGGGACGAGGTTACGAGCAGTACTTC	CSVEVGRGYEQYF
TRBV20-1	.	many	TRBJ1-2	TGCAGTGCTAGAGGGACATCCGAACTCTATGGCTACACCTTC	CSARGTSELYGYTF
TRBV13	.	many	TRBJ2-7	TGTGCCAGCAGCTTACTTGGGGTTACCTACGAGCAGTACTTC	CASSLLGVTYEQYF
TRBV6-1	.	many	TRBJ2-7	TGTGCCAGCAGAATGACCAGGGGCTACGAGCAGTACTTC	CASRMTRGYEQYF
TRBV20-1	TRBD1	many	TRBJ1-4	TGCAGTGCTTCGATGGACAGGGGGCGCGATGAAAAACTGTTTTTT	CSASMDRGRDEKLFF
TRBV20-1	TRBD1	many	TRBJ1-2	TGCAGTGCTAGTGTCCGGGACAGCGGCTATGGCTACACCTTC	CSASVRDSGYGYTF
TRBV19	.	many	TRBJ2-6	TGTGCCGCAGGGTCTGGGGCCAACGTCCTGACTTTC	CAAGSGANVLTF
TRBV9	.	.	TRBJ2-7	TGTGCCAGCAGCGTAGATGTGCAGGACTCCTACGAGCAGTACTTC	CASSVDVQDSYEQYF
TRBV5-1	TRBD1	many	TRBJ1-1	TGCGCCAGCAGCTTGGTGGCAGGGGGCAGGACTGAAGCTTTCTTT	CASSLVAGGRTEAFF
TRBV19	.	many	TRBJ2-2	TGTGCCAGTAGTATCGAAGGGGCCGACACCGGGGAGCTGTTTTTT	CASSIEGADTGELFF
TRBV7-9	TRBD2	many	TRBJ2-5	TGTGCCAGCAGCCCTAGCGGGTGGGAGACCCAGTACTTC	CASSPSGWETQYF
TRBV6-2/TRBV6-3	.	many	TRBJ2-5	TGTGCCAGCAGTTTGGTCCCAACGGAGACCCAGTACTTC	CASSLVPTETQYF
TRBV7-2	.	.	TRBJ2-7	TGTGCCAGCAGCTTAGCGCCGGGGCCAAGCTCCTACGAGCAGTACTTC	CASSLAPGPSSYEQYF
TRBV20-1	.	few	TRBJ2-7	TGCAGTGCTACTTCCTCCGGGTCGGCGGGACGGGGAGAGCAGTACTTC	CSATSSGSAGRGEQYF
TRBV10-3	.	many	TRBJ2-5	TGTGCCATCAGTGAAGCCCAAGAGACCCAGTACTTC	CAISEAQETQYF
TRBV28	.	many	TRBJ1-6	TGTGCCAGCACCGAGACGACCCGAGGGTCACCCCTCCACTTT	CASTETTRGSPLHF
TRBV12-3/TRBV12-4	.	.	TRBJ1-1	TGTGCCAGCAGTTTAGGCGTAACAGGCACTGAAGCTTTCTTT	CASSLGVTGTEAFF
TRBV20-1	.	many	TRBJ2-3	TGCAGTGCTCCCTCCCTTAGAGCCAACACAGATACGCAGTATTTT	CSAPSLRANTDTQYF
TRBV15	.	many	TRBJ2-1	TGTGCCACCAGCAGAGACCCTAGCCCATACAATGAGCAGTTCTTC	CATSRDPSPYNEQFF
TRBV6-2/TRBV6-3	.	many	TRBJ2-7	TGTGGCAGCAGCTCTACTATGGATCCCTACGAGCAGTACTTC	CGSSSTMDPYEQYF
TRBV19	TRBD1	few	TRBJ2-2	TGTGCCAGTAGAACGACAGGGGGCACCGGGGAGCTGTTTTTT	CASRTTGGTGELFF
TRBV11-1	TRBD1	.	TRBJ1-1	TGTGCCAGCAGCTTAGCGGGGACAGGTAGGAACACTGAAGCTTTCTTT	CASSLAGTGRNTEAFF
TRBV2	.	.	TRBJ2-1	TGTGCCAGCAGTGTTCGGACAATCTACAATGAGCAGTTCTTC	CASSVRTIYNEQFF
TRBV6-1	TRBD1	many	TRBJ1-4	TGTGCCAGCAGATCGACAGGGGGCTTTGGTGAAAAACTGTTTTTT	CASRSTGGFGEKLFF
TRBV3-1	.	.	TRBJ1-1	TGTGCCAGCAGCCCAGCTGGCAGAATGAACACTGAAGCTTTCTTT	CASSPAGRMNTEAFF
TRBV10-1	.	many	TRBJ2-7	TGCGCCAGCAGTCGAGGACTAACCTACGAGCAGTACTTC	CASSRGLTYEQYF
TRBV19	TRBD2	many	TRBJ2-1	TGTGCCAGTAGGGTCGGGGGGGAGCAGTTCTTC	CASRVGGEQFF
TRBV19	.	many	TRBJ1-1	TGTGCCAGTAGTATGGCAGCCAACACTGAAGCTTTCTTT	CASSMAANTEAFF
TRBV28	.	many	TRBJ1-1	TGTGCCAGCAGAAAAATTACAGGGTTCACTGAAGCTTTCTTT	CASRKITGFTEAFF
TRBV30	.	few	TRBJ2-5	TGTGCCTGGAGCCACGGCGGGGTTGGAGAGACCCAGTACTTC	CAWSHGGVGETQYF
TRBV28	TRBD2	.	TRBJ2-7	TGTGCCAGCGTGGGACTAGCGGGAGGTAGATACGAGCAGTACTTC	CASVGLAGGRYEQYF
TRBV20-1	.	many	TRBJ2-7	TGCAGTGCTAGACATCGGGGTGGAAGCTCCTACGAGCAGTACTTC	CSARHRGGSSYEQYF
TRBV6-1	.	many	TRBJ2-7	TGTGCCAGCGGCGGGGACTCCTACGAGCAGTACTTC	CASGGDSYEQYF
TRBV11-1	TRBD2	.	TRBJ2-7	TGTGCCAGCAGCTTCCTACGGACTAGCGGGAACGACGAGCAGTACTTC	CASSFLRTSGNDEQYF
TRBV5-1	.	many	TRBJ1-1	TGCGCCAGCAACCCTCTCGGGAGAGGGAACACTGAAGCTTTCTTT	CASNPLGRGNTEAFF
TRBV24-1	TRBD1	many	TRBJ2-5	TGTGCCACCGCCGACGGGACAGAACTTCAAGAGACCCAGTACTTC	CATADGTELQETQYF
TRBV7-2	.	many	TRBJ2-1	TGTGCCAGCAGCAAGCGGATCGAGCAGTTCTTC	CASSKRIEQFF
TRBV7-8	TRBD2	many	TRBJ2-5	TGTGCCAGCACTAGCGGGAGTTCGGAAGAGACCCAGTACTTC	CASTSGSSEETQYF
TRBV11-2	.	many	TRBJ2-3	TGTGCCAGCAGCTTAGATACGGGAACGACAGATACGCAGTATTTT	CASSLDTGTTDTQYF
TRBV11-1	.	many	TRBJ1-1	TGTGCCAGCAACCCCTGGGGCAGATCTCCTGAAGCTTTCTTT	CASNPWGRSPEAFF
TRBV6-1	.	.	TRBJ2-7	TGTGCCAGCAGATCCGCCCCTGACAGTACGGAGCAGTACTTC	CASRSAPDSTEQYF
TRBV30	TRBD1	many	TRBJ1-5	TGTGCCTGGAGGTTGCAGGGGGGTAATCAGCCCCAGCATTTT	CAWRLQGGNQPQHF
TRBV5-1	.	many	TRBJ2-2	TGCGCCAGCAGCTATGACACCGGGGAGCTGTTTTTT	CASSYDTGELFF
TRBV27	.	many	TRBJ1-2	TGTGCCAGCAGATCTAAGGGACGGATCTATGGCTACACCTTC	CASRSKGRIYGYTF
TRBV6-1	.	many	TRBJ2-2	TGTGCCAGCAGTGTGTCCATGAACACCGGGGAGCTGTTTTTT	CASSVSMNTGELFF
TRBV30	TRBD1	many	TRBJ2-2	TGTGCCTGGAGGGGTGGGGACAGGGTCTCCGGGGAGCTGTTTTTT	CAWRGGDRVSGELFF
TRBV2	.	many	TRBJ1-1	TGTGCCAGCAGTGTGGGGGGAACTGAAGCTTTCTTT	CASSVGGTEAFF
TRBV3-1	TRBD2	large	TRBJ2-5	TGTGCCAGCAGCCCCAGCGGGGCGGGACAAGAGACCCAGTACTTC	CASSPSGAGQETQYF
TRBV6-1	.	.	TRBJ2-7	TGTGCCAGCAGTGAATGGGGGCAGTCCTACGAGCAGTACTTC	CASSEWGQSYEQYF